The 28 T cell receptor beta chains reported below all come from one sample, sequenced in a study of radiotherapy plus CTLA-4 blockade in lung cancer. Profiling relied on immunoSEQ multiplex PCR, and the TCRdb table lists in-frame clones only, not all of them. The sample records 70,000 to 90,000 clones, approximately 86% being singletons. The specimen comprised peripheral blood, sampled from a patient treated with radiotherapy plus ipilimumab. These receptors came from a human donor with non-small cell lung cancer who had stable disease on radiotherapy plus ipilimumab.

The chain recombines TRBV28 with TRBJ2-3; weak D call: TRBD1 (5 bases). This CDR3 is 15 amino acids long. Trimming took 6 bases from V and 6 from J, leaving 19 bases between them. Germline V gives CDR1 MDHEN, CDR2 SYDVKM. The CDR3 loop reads CASRPGLMVRDTQYF. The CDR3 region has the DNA TGTGCCAGCAGGCCAGGGTTAATGGTAAGGGATACGCAGTATTTT.

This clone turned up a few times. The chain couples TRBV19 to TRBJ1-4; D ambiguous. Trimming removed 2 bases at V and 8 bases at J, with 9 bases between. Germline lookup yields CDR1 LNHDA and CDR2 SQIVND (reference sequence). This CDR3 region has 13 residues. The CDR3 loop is CASSIPAREKLFF. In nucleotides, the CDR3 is TGTGCCAGTAGTATACCCGCACGAGAAAAACTGTTTTTT.

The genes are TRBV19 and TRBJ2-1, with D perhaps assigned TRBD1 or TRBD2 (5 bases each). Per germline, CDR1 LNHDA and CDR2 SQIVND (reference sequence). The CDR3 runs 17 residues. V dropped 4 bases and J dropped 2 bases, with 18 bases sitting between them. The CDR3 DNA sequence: TGTGCCAGTAGTACCGGACTCATTCGGGGCCCCTACAATGAGCAGTTCTTC. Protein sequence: CASSTGLIRGPYNEQFF.

As DNA, the CDR3 is TGTGCCAGCAGCCACTATGCGGGAGGGCCTAGCACAGATACGCAGTATTTT. Encoded protein: CASSHYAGGPSTDTQYF. V is TRBV13 and J is TRBJ2-3; 9 bases align to TRBD2. There are 17 residues in the CDR3. Germline V gives CDR1 PRHDT, CDR2 FYEKMQ (reference sequence). Germline trimming cut 5 bases from V and 0 bases from J; bases unmatched to any gene: 9.

CDR3 in DNA: TGTGCCAGCTCTCGCCTAGCGGGGGGGAAGGAGACCCAGTACTTC. Translated: CASSRLAGGKETQYF. The rearrangement links TRBV18 to TRBJ2-5; 12 bases map to TRBD2. There are 15 residues in the CDR3. Trimming removed 6 bases from V and 5 bases from J; junction bases left unmatched: 7. Germline assignment: CDR1 KGHSH and CDR2 LQKENI.

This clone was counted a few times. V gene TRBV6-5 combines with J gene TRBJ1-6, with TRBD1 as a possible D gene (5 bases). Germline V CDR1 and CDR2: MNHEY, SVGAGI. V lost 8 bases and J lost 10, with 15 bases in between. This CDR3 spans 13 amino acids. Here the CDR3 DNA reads TGTGCCAGCGTCGAGATGTGGGACTCACCCCTCCACTTT. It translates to CASVEMWDSPLHF.

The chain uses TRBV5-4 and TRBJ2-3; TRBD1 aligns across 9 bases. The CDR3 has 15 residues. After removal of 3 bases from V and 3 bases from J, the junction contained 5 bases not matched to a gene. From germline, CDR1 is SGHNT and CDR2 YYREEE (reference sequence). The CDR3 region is CASSSGQGRTDTQYF. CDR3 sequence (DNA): TGTGCCAGCAGCTCGGGACAGGGAAGGACAGATACGCAGTATTTT.

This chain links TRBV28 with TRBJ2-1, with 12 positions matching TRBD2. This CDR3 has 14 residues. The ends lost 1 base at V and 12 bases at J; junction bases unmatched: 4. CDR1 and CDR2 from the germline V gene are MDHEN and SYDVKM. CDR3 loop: CASSLYTSGGTQFF. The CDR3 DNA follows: TGTGCCAGCAGTTTATATACTAGCGGGGGGACGCAGTTCTTC.

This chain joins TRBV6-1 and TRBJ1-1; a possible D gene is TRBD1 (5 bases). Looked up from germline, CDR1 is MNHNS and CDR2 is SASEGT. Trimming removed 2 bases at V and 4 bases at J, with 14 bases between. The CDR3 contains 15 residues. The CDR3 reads CASSEFTQGATEAFF. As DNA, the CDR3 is TGTGCCAGCAGTGAATTCACCCAGGGCGCCACTGAAGCTTTCTTT.

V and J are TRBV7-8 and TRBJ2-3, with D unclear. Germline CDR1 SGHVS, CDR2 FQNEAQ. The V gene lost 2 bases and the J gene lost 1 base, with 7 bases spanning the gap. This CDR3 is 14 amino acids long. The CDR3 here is CASSLSARTDTQYF. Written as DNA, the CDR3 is TGTGCCAGCAGCTTAAGTGCTCGCACAGATACGCAGTATTTT.

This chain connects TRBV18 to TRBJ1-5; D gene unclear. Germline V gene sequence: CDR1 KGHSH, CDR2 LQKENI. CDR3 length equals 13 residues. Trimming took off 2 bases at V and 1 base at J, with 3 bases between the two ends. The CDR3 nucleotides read TGTGCCAGCTCACCAACAAGCAATCAGCCCCAGCATTTT. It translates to CASSPTSNQPQHF.

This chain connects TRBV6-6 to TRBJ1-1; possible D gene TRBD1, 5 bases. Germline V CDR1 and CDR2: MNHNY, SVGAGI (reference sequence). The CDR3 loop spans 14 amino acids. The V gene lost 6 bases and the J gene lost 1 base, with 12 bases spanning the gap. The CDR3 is CASSRGTANTEAFF. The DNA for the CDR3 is TGTGCCAGCAGCCGAGGGACTGCGAACACTGAAGCTTTCTTT.

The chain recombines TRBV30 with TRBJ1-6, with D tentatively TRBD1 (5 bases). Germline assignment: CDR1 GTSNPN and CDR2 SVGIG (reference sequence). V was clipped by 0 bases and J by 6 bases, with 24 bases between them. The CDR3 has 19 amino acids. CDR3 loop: CAWSVRLGGVAAANSPLHF. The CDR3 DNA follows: TGTGCCTGGAGTGTACGCCTTGGGGGAGTGGCAGCCGCTAATTCACCCCTCCACTTT. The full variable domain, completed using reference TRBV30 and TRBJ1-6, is SQTIHQWPATLVQPVGSPLSLECTVEGTSNPNLYWYRQAAGRGLQLLFYSVGIGQISSEVPQNLSASRPQDRQFILSSKKLLLSDSGFYLCAWSVRLGGVAAANSPLHFGNGTRLTVT.

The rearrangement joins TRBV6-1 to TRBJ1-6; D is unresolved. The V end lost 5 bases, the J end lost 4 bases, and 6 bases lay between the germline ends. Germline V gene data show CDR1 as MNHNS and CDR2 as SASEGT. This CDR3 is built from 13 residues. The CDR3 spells CASSSNYNSPLHF. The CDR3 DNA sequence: TGTGCCAGCAGTTCAAATTATAATTCACCCCTCCACTTT.

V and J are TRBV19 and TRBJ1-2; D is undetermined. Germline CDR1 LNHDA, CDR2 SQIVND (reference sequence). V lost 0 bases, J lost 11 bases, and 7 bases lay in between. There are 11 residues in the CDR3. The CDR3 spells CASSIETFYTF. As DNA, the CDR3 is TGTGCCAGTAGTATAGAGACATTTTACACCTTC.

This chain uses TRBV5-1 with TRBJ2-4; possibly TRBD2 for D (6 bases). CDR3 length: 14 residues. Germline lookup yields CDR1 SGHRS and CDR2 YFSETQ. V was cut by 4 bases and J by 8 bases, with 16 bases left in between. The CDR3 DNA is TGCGCCAGCAGCAGCGGGCGGGTCTGGGACATTCAGTACTTC. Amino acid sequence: CASSSGRVWDIQYF.

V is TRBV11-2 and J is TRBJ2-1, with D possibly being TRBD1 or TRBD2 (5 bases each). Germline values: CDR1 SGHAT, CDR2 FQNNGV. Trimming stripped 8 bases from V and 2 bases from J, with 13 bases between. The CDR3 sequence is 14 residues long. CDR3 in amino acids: CASLRDLTYNEQFF. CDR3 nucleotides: TGTGCCAGCCTCCGGGACCTAACCTACAATGAGCAGTTCTTC.

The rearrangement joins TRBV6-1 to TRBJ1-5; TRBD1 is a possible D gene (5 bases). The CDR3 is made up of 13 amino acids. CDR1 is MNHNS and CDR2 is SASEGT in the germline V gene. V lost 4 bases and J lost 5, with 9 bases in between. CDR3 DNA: TGTGCCAGCAGTGGGACATTTGATCAGCCCCAGCATTTT. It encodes CASSGTFDQPQHF.

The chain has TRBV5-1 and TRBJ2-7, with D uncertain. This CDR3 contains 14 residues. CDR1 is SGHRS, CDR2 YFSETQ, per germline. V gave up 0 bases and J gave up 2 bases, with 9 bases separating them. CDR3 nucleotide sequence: TGCGCCAGCAGCTTGGCCGGCAGTCCCTACGAGCAGTACTTC. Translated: CASSLAGSPYEQYF.

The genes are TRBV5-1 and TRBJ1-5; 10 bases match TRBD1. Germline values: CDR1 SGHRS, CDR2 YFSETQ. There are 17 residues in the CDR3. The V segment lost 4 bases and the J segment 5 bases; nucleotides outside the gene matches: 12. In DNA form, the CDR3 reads TGCGCCAGCAGCCTAGGGACAGGGGCCACAGCCGATCAGCCCCAGCATTTT. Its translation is CASSLGTGATADQPQHF.

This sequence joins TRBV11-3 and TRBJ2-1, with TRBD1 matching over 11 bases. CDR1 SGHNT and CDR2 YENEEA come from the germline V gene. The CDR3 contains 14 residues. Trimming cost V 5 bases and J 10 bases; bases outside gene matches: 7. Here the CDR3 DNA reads TGTGCCAGCAGCCCAGGACAGGGGGCAAGGGAGCAGTTCTTC. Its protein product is CASSPGQGAREQFF.

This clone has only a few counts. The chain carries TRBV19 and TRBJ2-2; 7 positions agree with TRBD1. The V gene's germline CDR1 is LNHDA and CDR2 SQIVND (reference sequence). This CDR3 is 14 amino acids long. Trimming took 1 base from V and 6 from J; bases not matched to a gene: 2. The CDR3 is CASSIVGGPGELFF. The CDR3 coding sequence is TGTGCCAGTAGTATAGTAGGGGGCCCCGGGGAGCTGTTTTTT.

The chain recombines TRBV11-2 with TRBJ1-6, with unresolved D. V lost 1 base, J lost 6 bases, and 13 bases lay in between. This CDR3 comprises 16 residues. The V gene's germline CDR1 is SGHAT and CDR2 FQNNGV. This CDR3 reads CASSLGGYGINSPLHF. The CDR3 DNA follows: TGTGCCAGCAGCTTAGGGGGTTACGGGATTAATTCACCCCTCCACTTT.

CDR3 protein: CASSKTTFQETQYF. The CDR3 DNA follows: TGCGCCAGCAGCAAAACTACATTCCAAGAGACCCAGTACTTC. The genes are TRBV5-1 and TRBJ2-5, with D unresolved. Trimming cost V 4 bases and J 1 base, with 11 bases left between them. The CDR3 is 14 amino acids. Germline CDR1 SGHRS, CDR2 YFSETQ.

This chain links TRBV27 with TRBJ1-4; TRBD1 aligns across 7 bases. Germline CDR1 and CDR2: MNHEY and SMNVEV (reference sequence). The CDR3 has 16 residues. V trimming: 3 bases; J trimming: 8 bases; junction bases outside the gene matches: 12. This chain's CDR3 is CASSFLRGGKGEKLFF. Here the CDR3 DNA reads TGTGCCAGCAGTTTTCTTAGAGGGGGCAAGGGCGAAAAACTGTTTTTT.

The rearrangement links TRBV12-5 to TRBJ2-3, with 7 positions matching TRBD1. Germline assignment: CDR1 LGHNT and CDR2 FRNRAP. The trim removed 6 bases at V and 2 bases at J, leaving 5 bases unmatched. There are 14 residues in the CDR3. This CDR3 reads CASGRDSPTDTQYF. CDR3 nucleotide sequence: TGTGCTAGTGGCCGGGACAGTCCCACAGATACGCAGTATTTT. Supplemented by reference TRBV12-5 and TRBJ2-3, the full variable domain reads DARVTQTPRHKVTEMGQEVTMRCQPILGHNTVFWYRQTMMQGLELLAYFRNRAPLDDSGMPKDRFSAEMPDATLATLKIQPSEPRDSAVYFCASGRDSPTDTQYFGPGTRLTVL.

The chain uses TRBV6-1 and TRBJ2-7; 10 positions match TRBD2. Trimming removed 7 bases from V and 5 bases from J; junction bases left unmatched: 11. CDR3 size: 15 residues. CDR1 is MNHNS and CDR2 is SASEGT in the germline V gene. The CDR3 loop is CASTPWGLAYHEQYF. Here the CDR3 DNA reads TGTGCCAGCACCCCCTGGGGACTAGCGTACCACGAGCAGTACTTC.

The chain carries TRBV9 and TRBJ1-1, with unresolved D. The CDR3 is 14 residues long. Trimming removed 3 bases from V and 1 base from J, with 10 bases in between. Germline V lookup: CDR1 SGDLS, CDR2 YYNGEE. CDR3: CASSGHHRNTEAFF. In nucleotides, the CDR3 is TGTGCCAGCAGCGGCCATCATAGGAACACTGAAGCTTTCTTT.